This T cell receptor (beta chain) is from a study of cytomegalovirus exposure and HLA in healthy donors. This PCR relied on a set of 60 Vbeta primers and 13 Jbeta primers. The repertoire was sequenced with immunoSEQ multiplex PCR; TCRdb's copy has only in-frame clones and lacks some. The table lists 200,000 to 250,000 clones, approximately 80% of them singletons. Although they were nominally healthy when sampled, donors likely had unrecorded immune exposures. Study results and caveats: In a later analysis, HLA-associated beta chains showed higher expansion and lower generation probabilities than comparable chains.

The CDR3 is 16 residues long. Germline CDR1 SNHLY, CDR2 FYNNEI. Germline trimming cut 8 bases from V and 3 bases from J; bases unmatched to any gene: 13. A remark on this clone: Its antigen remains unidentified.

This chain uses TRBV2 with TRBJ1-3; 7 bases match TRBD1. This sequence originates from a male donor in good health and CMV-seronegative. The material sequenced was PBMCs. CDR3 residues: CASSTGVPTSGNTIYF. As DNA, the CDR3 is TGTGCCAGCTCCACAGGGGTGCCAACCAGTGGAAACACCATATATTTT.